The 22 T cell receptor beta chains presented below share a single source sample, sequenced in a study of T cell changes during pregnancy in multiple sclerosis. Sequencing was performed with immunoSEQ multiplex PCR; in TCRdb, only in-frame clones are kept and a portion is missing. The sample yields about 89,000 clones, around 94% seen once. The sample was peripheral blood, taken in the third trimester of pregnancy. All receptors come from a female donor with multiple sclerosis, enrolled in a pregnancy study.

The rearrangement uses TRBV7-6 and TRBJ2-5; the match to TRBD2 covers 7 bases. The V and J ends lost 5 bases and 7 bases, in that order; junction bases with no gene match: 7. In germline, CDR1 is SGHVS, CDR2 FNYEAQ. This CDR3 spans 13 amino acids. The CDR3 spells CASSRSGPGTQYF. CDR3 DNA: TGTGCCAGCAGCCGTAGCGGGCCGGGGACCCAGTACTTC.

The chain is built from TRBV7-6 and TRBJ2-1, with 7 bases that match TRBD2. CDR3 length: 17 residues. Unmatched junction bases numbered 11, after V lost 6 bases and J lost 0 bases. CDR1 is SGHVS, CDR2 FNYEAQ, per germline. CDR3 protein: CASSLSVGGSSYNEQFF. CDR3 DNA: TGTGCCAGCAGTTTATCAGTGGGGGGGTCCTCCTACAATGAGCAGTTCTTC.

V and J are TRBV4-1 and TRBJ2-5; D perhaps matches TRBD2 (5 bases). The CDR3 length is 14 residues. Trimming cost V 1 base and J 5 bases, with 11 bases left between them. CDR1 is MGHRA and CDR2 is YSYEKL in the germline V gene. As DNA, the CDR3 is TGCGCCAGCAGCCAAGGTCCTAGCTGGGAGACCCAGTACTTC. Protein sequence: CASSQGPSWETQYF.

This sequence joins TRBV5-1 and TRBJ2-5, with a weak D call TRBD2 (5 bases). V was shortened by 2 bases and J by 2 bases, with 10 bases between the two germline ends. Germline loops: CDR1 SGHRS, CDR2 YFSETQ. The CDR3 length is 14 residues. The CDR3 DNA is TGCGCCAGCAGCTTTTTACGGACTCAAGAGACCCAGTACTTC. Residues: CASSFLRTQETQYF.

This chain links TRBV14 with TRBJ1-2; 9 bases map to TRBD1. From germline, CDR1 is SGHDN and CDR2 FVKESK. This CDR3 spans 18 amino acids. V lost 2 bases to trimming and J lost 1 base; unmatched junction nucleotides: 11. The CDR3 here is CASSQLSGDRANNYGYTF. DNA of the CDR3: TGTGCCAGCAGCCAATTATCAGGGGACAGGGCGAATAACTATGGCTACACCTTC. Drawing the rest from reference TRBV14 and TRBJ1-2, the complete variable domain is EAGVTQFPSHSVIEKGQTVTLRCDPISGHDNLYWYRRVMGKEIKFLLHFVKESKQDESGMPNNRFLAERTGGTYSTLKVQPAELEDSGVYFCASSQLSGDRANNYGYTFGSGTRLTVV.

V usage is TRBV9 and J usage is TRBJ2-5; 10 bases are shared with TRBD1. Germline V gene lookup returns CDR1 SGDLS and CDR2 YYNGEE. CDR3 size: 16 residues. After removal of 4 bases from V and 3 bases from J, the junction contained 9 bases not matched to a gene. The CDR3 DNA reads TGTGCCAGCAGCATCTCTGCCGGGACAGGGGAAGAGACCCAGTACTTC. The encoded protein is CASSISAGTGEETQYF.

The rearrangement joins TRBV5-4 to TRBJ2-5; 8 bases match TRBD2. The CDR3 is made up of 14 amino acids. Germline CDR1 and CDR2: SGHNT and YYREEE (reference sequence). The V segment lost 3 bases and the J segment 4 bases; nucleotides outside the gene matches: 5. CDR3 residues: CASSYMAGGETQYF. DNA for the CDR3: TGTGCCAGCAGCTACATGGCGGGAGGAGAGACCCAGTACTTC.

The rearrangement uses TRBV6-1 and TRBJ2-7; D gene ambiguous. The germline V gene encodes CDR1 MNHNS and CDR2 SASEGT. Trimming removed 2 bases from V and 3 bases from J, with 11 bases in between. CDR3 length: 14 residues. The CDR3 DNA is TGTGCCAGCAGTGAAACGAGTTATGTCTACGAGCAGTACTTC. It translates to CASSETSYVYEQYF.

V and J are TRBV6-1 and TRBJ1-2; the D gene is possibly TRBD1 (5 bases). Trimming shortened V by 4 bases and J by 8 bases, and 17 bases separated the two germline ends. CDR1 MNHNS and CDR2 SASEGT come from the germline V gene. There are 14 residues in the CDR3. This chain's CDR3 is CASSAAREAGGYTF. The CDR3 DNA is TGTGCCAGCAGTGCAGCCAGGGAGGCGGGGGGCTACACCTTC.

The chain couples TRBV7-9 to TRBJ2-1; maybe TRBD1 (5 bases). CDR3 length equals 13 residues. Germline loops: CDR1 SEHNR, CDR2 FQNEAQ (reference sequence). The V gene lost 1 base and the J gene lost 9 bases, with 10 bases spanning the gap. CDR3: CASSLEVQAEQFF. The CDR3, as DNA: TGTGCCAGCAGCTTAGAAGTACAGGCTGAGCAGTTCTTC.

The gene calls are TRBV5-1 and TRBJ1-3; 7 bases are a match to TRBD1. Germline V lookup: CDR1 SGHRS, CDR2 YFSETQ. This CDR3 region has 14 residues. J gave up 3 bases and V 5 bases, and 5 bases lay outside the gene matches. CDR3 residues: CASRVGDSGNTIYF. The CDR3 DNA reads TGCGCCAGCAGGGTTGGGGACAGTGGAAACACCATATATTTT.

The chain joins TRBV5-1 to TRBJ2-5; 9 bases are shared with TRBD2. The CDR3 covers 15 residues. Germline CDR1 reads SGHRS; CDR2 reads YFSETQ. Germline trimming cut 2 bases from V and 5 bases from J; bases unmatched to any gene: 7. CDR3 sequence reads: CASSLGGRAGETQYF. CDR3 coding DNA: TGCGCCAGCAGCTTAGGCGGGAGGGCCGGGGAGACCCAGTACTTC.

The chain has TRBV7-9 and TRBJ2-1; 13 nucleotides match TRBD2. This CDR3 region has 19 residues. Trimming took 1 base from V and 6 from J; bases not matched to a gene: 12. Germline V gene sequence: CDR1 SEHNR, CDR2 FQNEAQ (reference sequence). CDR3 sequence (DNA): TGTGCCAGCAGCTTAGGGTTCGGGACTAGCGGGGCTACCAGCAATGAGCAGTTCTTC. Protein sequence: CASSLGFGTSGATSNEQFF.

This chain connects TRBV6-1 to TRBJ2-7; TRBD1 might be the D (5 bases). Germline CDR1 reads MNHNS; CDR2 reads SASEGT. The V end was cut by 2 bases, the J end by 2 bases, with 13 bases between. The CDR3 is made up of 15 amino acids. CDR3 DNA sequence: TGTGCCAGCAGTGAATATAAGGGGCCAACCTACGAGCAGTACTTC. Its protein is CASSEYKGPTYEQYF.

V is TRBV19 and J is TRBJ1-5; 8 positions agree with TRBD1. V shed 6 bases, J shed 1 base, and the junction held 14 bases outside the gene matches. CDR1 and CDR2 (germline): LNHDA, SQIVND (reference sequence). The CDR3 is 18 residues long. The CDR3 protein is CASSPRTGSGRSNQPQHF. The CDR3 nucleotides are TGTGCCAGTAGCCCTCGGACAGGGAGTGGTAGGAGCAATCAGCCCCAGCATTTT.

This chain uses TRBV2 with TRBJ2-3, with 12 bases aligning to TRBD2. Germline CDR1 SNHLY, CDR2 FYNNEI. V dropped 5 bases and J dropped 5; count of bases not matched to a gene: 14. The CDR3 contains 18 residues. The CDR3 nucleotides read TGTGCCAGCAGTCTACCGACTAGCGGGAGTGTTAAGAAAGATACGCAGTATTTT. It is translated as CASSLPTSGSVKKDTQYF.

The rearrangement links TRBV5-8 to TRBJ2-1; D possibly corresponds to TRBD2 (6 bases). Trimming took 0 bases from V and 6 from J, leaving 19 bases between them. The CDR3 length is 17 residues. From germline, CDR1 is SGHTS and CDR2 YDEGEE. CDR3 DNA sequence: TGTGCCAGCAGCTTGGGGTTGGGGGGAGAAGGTCTCAATGAGCAGTTCTTC. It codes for CASSLGLGGEGLNEQFF.

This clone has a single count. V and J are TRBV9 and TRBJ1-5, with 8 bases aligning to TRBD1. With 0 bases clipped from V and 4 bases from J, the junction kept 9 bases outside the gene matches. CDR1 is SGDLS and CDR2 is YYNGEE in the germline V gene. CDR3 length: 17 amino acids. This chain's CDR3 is CASSVGSGGFGNQPQHF. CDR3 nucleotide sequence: TGTGCCAGCAGCGTAGGGTCAGGGGGCTTCGGGAATCAGCCCCAGCATTTT.

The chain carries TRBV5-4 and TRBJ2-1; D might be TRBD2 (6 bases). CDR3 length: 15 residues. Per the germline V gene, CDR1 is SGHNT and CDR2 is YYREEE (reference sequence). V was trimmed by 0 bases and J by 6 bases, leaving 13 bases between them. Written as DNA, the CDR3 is TGTGCCAGCAGCTTGGGCCGGCAGCGGGCCAATGAGCAGTTCTTC. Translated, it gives CASSLGRQRANEQFF.

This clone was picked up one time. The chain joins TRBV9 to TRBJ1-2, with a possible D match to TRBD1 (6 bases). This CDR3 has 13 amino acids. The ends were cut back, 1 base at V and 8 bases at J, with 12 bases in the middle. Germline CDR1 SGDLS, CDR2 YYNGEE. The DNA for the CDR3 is TGTGCCAGCAGCGTACTACAGGGTGGCGGCTACACCTTC. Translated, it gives CASSVLQGGGYTF.

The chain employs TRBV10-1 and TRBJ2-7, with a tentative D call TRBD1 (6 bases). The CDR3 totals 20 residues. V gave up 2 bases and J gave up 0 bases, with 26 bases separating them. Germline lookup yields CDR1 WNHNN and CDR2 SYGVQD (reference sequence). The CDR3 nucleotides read TGCGCCAGCAGTGAGCCCGAAGATACAGGGTTAACTAGGATCTCCTACGAGCAGTACTTC. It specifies CASSEPEDTGLTRISYEQYF.

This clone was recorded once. DNA for the CDR3: TGCAGCGTTGTGTCGGGGGCCGGGGAGCTGTTTTTT. Translation: CSVVSGAGELFF. The gene calls are TRBV29-1 and TRBJ2-2; maybe TRBD2 (6 bases). V gave up 4 bases and J gave up 6 bases, with 9 bases separating them. Germline-derived CDR1 and CDR2 are SQVTM and ANQGSEA. This CDR3 is built from 12 residues.